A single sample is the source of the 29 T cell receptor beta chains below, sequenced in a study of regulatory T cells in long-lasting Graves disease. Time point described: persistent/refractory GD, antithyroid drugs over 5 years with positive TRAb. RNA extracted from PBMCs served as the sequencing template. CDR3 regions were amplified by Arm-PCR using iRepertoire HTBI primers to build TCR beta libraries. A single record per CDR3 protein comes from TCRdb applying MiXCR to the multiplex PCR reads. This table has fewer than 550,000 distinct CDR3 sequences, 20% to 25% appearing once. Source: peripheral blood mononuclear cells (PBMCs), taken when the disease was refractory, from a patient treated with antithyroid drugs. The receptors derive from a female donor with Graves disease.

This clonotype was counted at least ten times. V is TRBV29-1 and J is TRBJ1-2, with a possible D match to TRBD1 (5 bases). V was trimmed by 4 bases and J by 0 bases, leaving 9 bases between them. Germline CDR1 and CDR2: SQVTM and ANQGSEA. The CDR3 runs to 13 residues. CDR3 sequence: CSVAGGANYGYTF. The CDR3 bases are TGCAGCGTTGCCGGGGGGGCTAACTATGGCTACACCTTC.

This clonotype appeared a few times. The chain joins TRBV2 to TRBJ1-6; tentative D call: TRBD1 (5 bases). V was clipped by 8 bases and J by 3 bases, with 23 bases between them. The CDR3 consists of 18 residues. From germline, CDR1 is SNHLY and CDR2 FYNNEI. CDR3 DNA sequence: TGTGCCAGCGGGGGGGACCCCGGCCTGGGGCTCTATAATTCACCCCTCCACTTT. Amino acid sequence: CASGGDPGLGLYNSPLHF.

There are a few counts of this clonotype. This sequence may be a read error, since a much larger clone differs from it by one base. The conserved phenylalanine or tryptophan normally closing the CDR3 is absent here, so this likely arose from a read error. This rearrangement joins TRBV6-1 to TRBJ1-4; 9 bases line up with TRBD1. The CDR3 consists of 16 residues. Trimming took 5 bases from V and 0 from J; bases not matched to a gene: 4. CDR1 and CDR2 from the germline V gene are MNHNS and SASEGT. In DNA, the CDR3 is TGTGCCAGCAGTCGCCGGACAGGGGCAACTAATGAAAAACTGTTTCTT. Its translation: CASSRRTGATNEKLFL.

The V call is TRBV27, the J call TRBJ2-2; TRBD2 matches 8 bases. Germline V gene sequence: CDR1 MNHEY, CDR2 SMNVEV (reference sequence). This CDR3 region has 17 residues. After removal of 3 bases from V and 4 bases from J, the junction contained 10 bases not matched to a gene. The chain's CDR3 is CASSLVVAGSGTGELFF. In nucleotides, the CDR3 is TGTGCCAGCAGTTTGGTAGTAGCGGGGTCGGGCACCGGGGAGCTGTTTTTT.

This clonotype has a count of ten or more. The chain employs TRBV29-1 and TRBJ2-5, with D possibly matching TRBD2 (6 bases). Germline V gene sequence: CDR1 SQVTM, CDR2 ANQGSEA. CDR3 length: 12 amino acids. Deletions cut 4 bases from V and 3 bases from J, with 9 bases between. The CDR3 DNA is TGCAGCGTTGGATCGGGAGAAGAGACCCAGTACTTC. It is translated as CSVGSGEETQYF.

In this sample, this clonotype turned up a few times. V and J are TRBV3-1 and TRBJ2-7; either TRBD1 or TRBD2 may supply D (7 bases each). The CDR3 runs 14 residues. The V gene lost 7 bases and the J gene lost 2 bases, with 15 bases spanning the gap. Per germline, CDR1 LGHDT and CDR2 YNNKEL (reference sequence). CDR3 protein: CASTQGGVAYEQYF. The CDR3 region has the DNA TGTGCCAGCACCCAGGGGGGGGTGGCCTACGAGCAGTACTTC.

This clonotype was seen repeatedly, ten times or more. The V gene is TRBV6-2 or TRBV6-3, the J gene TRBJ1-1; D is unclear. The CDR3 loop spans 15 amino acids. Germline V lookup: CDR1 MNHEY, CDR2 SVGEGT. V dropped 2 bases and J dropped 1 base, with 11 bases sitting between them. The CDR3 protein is CASSYLTAGNTEAFF. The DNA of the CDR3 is TGTGCCAGCAGTTACCTCACAGCTGGGAACACTGAAGCTTTCTTT.

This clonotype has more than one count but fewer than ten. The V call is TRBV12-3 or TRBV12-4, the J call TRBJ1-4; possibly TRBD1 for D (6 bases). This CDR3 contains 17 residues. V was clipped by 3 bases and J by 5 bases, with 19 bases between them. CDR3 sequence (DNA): TGTGCCAGCAGTTTTACAGGGATGGGAGGGCTGAATGAAAAACTGTTTTTT. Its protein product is CASSFTGMGGLNEKLFF.

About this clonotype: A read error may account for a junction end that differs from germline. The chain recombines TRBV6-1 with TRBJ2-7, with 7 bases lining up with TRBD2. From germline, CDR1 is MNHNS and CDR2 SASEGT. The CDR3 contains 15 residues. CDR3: CATSEARASGYEQYF. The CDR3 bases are TGTGCCACCAGTGAAGCCCGGGCTAGCGGCTACGAGCAGTACTTC.

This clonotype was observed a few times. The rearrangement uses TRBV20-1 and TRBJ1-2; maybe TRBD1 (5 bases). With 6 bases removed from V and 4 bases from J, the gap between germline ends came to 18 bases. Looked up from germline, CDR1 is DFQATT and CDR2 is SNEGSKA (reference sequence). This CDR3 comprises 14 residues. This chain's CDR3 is CSAPRGALGYGYTF. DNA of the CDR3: TGCAGTGCGCCGAGGGGAGCCCTCGGCTATGGCTACACCTTC.

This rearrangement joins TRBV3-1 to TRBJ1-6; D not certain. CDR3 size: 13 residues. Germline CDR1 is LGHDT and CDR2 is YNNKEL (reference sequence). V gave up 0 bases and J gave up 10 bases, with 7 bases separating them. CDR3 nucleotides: TGTGCCAGCAGCCAAGATCCCCCATCACCCCTCCACTTT. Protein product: CASSQDPPSPLHF.

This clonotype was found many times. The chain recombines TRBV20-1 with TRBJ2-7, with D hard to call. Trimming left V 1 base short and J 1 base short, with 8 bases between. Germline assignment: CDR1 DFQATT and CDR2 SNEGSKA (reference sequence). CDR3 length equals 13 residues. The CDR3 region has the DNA TGCAGTGCTAGAGGGCACGGTTCCTACGAGCAGTACTTC. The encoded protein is CSARGHGSYEQYF.

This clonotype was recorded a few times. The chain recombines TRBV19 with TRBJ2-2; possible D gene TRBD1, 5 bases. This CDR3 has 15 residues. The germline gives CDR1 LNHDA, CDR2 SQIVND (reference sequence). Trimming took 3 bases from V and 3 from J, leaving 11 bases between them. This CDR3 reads CASSIAAGYTGELFF. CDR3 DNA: TGTGCCAGTAGTATTGCGGCAGGGTACACCGGGGAGCTGTTTTTT.

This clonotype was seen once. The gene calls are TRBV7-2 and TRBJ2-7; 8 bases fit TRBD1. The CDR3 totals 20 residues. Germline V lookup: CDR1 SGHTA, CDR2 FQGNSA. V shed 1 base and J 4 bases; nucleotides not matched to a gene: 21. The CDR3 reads CASSLEMRQGFQRWFYEQYF. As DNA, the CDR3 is TGTGCCAGCAGCTTAGAAATGCGACAGGGGTTCCAAAGGTGGTTTTACGAGCAGTACTTC.

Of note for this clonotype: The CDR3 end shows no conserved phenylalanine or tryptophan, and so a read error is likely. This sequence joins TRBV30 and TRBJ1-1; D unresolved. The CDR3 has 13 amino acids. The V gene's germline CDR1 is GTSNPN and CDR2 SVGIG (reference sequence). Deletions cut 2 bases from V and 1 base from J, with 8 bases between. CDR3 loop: CAWSPSGNTEAFL. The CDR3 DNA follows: TGTGCCTGGAGTCCCAGCGGGAACACTGAAGCTTTCCTT.

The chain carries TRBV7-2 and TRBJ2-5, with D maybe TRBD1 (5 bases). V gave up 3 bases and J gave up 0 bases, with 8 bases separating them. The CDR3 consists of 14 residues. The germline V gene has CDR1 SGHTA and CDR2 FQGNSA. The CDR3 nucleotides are TGTGCCAGCAGCTTCCCGGACAACCAAGAGACCCAGTACTTC. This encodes CASSFPDNQETQYF.

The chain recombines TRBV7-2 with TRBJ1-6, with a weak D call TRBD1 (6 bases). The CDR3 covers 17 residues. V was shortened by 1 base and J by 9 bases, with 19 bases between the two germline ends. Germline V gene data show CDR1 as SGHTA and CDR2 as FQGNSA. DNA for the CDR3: TGTGCCAGCAGCTTAGTGGGGGCGCTTGGGGTGGGTTCACCCCTCCACTTT. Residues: CASSLVGALGVGSPLHF.

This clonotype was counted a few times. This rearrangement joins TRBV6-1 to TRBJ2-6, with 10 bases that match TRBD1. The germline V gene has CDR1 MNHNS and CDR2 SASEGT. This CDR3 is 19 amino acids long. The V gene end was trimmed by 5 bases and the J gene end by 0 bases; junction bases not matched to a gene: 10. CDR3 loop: CASSRGTGAMISGANVLTF. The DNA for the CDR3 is TGTGCCAGCAGTAGGGGGACAGGGGCAATGATCTCTGGGGCCAACGTCCTGACTTTC.

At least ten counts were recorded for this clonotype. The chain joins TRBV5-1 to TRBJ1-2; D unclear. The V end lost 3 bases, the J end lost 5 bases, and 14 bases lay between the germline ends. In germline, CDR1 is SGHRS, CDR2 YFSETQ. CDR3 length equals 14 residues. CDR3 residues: CASSSADGAYGYTF. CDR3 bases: TGCGCCAGCAGCTCCGCGGACGGAGCATATGGCTACACCTTC.

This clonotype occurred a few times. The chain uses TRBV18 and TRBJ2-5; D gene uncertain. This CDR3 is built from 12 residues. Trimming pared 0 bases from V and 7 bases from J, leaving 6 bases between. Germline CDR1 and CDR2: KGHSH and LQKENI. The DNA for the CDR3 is TGTGCCAGCTCACCACCGAGCGTGACCCAGTACTTC. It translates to CASSPPSVTQYF. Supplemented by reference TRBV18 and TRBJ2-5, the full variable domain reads NAGVMQNPRHLVRRRGQEARLRCSPMKGHSHVYWYRQLPEEGLKFMVYLQKENIIDESGMPKERFSAEFPKEGPSILRIQQVVRGDSAAYFCASSPPSVTQYFGPGTRLLVL.

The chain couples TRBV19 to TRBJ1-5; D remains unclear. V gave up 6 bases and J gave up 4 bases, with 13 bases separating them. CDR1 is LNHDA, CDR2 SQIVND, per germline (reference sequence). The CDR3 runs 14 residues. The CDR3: CASSPDIGNQPQHF. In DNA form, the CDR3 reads TGTGCCAGTAGCCCCGACATCGGAAATCAGCCCCAGCATTTT.

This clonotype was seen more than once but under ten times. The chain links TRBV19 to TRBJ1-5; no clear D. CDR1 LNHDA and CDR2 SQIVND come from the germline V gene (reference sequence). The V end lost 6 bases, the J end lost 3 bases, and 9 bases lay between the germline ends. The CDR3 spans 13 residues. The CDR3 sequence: CASSDASNQPQHF. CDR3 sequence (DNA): TGTGCCAGTAGCGACGCTTCCAATCAGCCCCAGCATTTT.

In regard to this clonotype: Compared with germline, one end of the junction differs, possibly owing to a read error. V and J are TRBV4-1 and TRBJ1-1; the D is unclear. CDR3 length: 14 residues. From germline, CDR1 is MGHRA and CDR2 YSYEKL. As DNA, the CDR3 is TGCGCCAGCGGCCAAGATACATTGAACACTGAAGCTTTCTTT. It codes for CASGQDTLNTEAFF.

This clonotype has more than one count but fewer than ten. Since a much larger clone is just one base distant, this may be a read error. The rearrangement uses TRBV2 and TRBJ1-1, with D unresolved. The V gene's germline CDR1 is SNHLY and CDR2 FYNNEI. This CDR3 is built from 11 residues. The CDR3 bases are TGTGCCGGCAGTGTAAGCACTGAAGCTTTCTTT. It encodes CAGSVSTEAFF. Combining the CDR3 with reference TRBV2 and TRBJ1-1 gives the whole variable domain EPEVTQTPSHQVTQMGQEVILRCVPISNHLYFYWYRQILGQKVEFLVSFYNNEISEKSEIFDDQFSVERPDGSNFTLKIRSTKLEDSAMYFCAGSVSTEAFFGQGTRLTVV.

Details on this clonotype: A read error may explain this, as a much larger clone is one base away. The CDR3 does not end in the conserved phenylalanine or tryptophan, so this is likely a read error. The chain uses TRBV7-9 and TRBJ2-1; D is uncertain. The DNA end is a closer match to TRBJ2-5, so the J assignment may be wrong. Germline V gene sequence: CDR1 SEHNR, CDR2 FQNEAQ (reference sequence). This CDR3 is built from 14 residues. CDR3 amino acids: CASSFLAEGETQYS. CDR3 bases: TGTGCCAGCAGCTTTTTGGCAGAAGGAGAGACCCAGTACTCC.

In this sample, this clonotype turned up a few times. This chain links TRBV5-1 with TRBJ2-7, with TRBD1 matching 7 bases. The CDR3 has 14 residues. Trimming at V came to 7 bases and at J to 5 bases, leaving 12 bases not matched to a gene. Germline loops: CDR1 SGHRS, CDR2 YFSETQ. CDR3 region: CASDPTGSLDEQYF. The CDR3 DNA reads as TGCGCCAGCGACCCGACAGGGAGTCTGGACGAGCAGTACTTC.

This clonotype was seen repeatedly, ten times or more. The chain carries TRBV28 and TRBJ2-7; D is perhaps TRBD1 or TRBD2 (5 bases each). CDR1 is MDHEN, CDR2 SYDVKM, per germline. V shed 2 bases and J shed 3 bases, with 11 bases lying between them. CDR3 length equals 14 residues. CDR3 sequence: CASSLVGTGYEQYF. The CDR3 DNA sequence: TGTGCCAGCAGTTTAGTAGGGACGGGCTACGAGCAGTACTTC.

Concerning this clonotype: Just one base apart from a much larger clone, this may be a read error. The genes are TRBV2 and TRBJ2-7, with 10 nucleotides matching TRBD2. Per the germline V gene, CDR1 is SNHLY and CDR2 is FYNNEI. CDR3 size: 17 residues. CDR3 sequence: CASTPASGGVLPYEQCF. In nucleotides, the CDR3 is TGTGCCTCGACCCCAGCTAGCGGGGGAGTCCTTCCCTACGAGCAGTGCTTC.

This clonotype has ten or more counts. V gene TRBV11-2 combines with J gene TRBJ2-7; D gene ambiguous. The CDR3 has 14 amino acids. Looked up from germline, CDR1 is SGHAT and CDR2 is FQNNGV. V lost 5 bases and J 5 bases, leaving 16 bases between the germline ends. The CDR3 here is CASSHRRSLNEQYF. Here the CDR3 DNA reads TGTGCCAGCAGCCATCGTAGGAGCTTGAACGAGCAGTACTTC. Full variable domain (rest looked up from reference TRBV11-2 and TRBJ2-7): EAGVAQSPRYKIIEKRQSVAFWCNPISGHATLYWYQQILGQGPKLLIQFQNNGVVDDSQLPKDRFSAERLKGVDSTLKIQPAKLEDSAVYLCASSHRRSLNEQYFGPGTRLTVT.